This TCR beta chain was recovered during a study of T cells in Graves' hyperthyroidism and ophthalmopathy. Researchers took RNA transcripts and amplified the TCR beta CDR3 regions from them. With the HTBI primer set, the TCR CDR3 went through a first round of RT-PCR. TCRdb reprocessed the multiplex PCR reads with MiXCR, giving one entry per CDR3 protein. The repertoire holds around 340,000 distinct CDR3 sequences, with about 18% as singletons. Germline CDR1 reads SGHTA; CDR2 reads FQGNSA. Trimming removed 3 bases at V and 5 bases at J, with 8 bases between. The CDR3 has 13 amino acids. The V and J genes are TRBV7-2 and TRBJ1-5; D is undetermined. Specimen: blood. This TCR came from a woman between 25 and 40 years old with Graves' hyperthyroidism that later progressed to Graves' ophthalmopathy. CDR3 coding DNA: TGTGCCAGCAGCTTTCTAATCCATCAGCCCCAGCATTTT. This gives the protein CASSFLIHQPQHF.